This paragraph reports one T cell receptor beta chain. Which antigen it targets is not known. Base qualities were left out, and no much larger clone turns up one base away. CDR1 LNHDA and CDR2 SQIVND were looked up in the germline V gene (reference sequence). The CDR3 covers 16 residues, taking in both the cysteine and the phenylalanine. Only the CDR3 region is kept as DNA, spanning 48 bases read in frame from base 1. The V end gives up 7 bases and the J end 4 bases, leaving 10 bases in the junction not matched to a gene. The sample is drawn from a study of response to subunit inactivated influenza vaccine (dated by TCRdb to the late 2010s). In the study overall: The study used deep quantitative T cell receptor repertoire profiling to track responses to a trivalent subunit inactivated influenza vaccine.

The research as a whole found: The authors suggested that each seasonal influenza vaccination may recruit only a limited number of new T cells.

Receptor amplification or capture employed RT-PCR. These reads were obtained on an Illumina HiSeq 2500. Through fastp at Q25 and MiXCR, TCRdb rebuilt clones from the public reads, retaining in-frame beta chains. Every distinct CDR3 protein forms one entry, paired with its most common genes and DNA. This sample is represented by around 300,000 distinct CDR3 sequences; 22% of them were singletons. 10% to 13% of the sample rests with the top ten. The chain is encoded by TRBV19 joined to TRBJ1-6, and TRBD1 aligns with 7 junction nucleotides. The source of this sequence is a man between 50 and 69 years old who received an inactivated influenza vaccine. Donor details come from another sample of the same person, matched by shared clones. The material was PBMCs from blood, obtained 21 months after vaccination. The DNA sequence is as follows: TGTGCCAGTACCCCTGAACAGGGGATGTATAATTCACCCCTCCACTTT. Protein translation: CASTPEQGMYNSPLHF.